The 31 T cell receptor beta chains below were found in one sample sequenced in a study of CD4+ T cells in melanoma. The assay was immunoSEQ multiplex PCR, and TCRdb's table has in-frame clones only and misses some. The sample comprises some 110,000 clones, about 90% of which are singletons, and about 3.5% rests with the top ten. Input material: peripheral blood. These receptors came from a human donor with melanoma.

The chain is built from TRBV5-5 and TRBJ2-2; D is ambiguous. Germline values: CDR1 SGHKS, CDR2 YYEKEE (reference sequence). The V and J ends lost 0 bases and 10 bases respectively, with 13 bases between them. The CDR3 totals 14 residues. CDR3 in amino acids: CASSLVYSSEELFF. In nucleotides, the CDR3 is TGTGCCAGCAGCTTGGTTTACTCCAGCGAGGAGCTGTTTTTT.

This clone was counted a single time. The chain has TRBV27 and TRBJ1-2; tentative D call: TRBD1 (5 bases). Germline values: CDR1 MNHEY, CDR2 SMNVEV (reference sequence). V lost 5 bases to trimming and J lost 4 bases, with 17 bases between them. The CDR3 covers 15 residues. The CDR3 region has the DNA TGTGCCAGCAGTCAATTACCTACAGGACCCTATGGCTACACCTTC. It encodes CASSQLPTGPYGYTF.

V gene TRBV4-1 combines with J gene TRBJ2-7, with 12 bases lining up with TRBD2. Losses at the gene ends were 3 bases for V and 4 bases for J; bases not matched to a gene: 7. This CDR3 comprises 16 residues. The germline V gene has CDR1 MGHRA and CDR2 YSYEKL. CDR3 DNA: TGCGCCAGCAGCCAGATACTAGCGGGGGGCGGATACGAGCAGTACTTC. Its protein product is CASSQILAGGGYEQYF.

The V call is TRBV19, the J call TRBJ2-3; 10 bases fit TRBD2. The CDR3 spans 15 residues. After removal of 5 bases from V and 5 bases from J, the junction contained 7 bases not matched to a gene. Germline V CDR1 and CDR2: LNHDA, SQIVND (reference sequence). Here the CDR3 DNA reads TGTGCCAGTAGTCCGAGCGGGGGGGCTGGAGATACGCAGTATTTT. This codes for CASSPSGGAGDTQYF.

V gene TRBV10-3 combines with J gene TRBJ2-7, with D perhaps matching TRBD1 (6 bases). CDR1 is ENHRY and CDR2 is SYGVKD in the germline V gene. This CDR3 comprises 19 residues. V dropped 0 bases and J dropped 2 bases, with 23 bases sitting between them. The CDR3: CAISESEVVGQGIPYEQYF. The DNA of the CDR3 is TGTGCCATCAGTGAGTCGGAAGTGGTAGGGCAGGGGATCCCCTACGAGCAGTACTTC.

The J gene is TRBJ1-1, the V gene TRBV2; D is unclear. From germline, CDR1 is SNHLY and CDR2 FYNNEI. CDR3 length: 15 residues. Between the trimmed V and J ends, which lost 4 bases and 3 bases, there was a span of 15 bases. CDR3 amino acids: CASSVSSPRDTEAFF. CDR3 nucleotides: TGTGCCAGCAGTGTTTCATCCCCAAGGGACACTGAAGCTTTCTTT.

The chain carries TRBV7-3 and TRBJ1-1; no clear D gene. This CDR3 region has 13 residues. V dropped 4 bases and J dropped 7 bases, with 13 bases sitting between them. In germline, CDR1 is SGHTA, CDR2 FQGTGA. The CDR3 protein is CASSSPTGIEAFF. CDR3 in DNA: TGTGCCAGCAGCTCACCCACGGGGATTGAAGCTTTCTTT.

The chain joins TRBV10-3 to TRBJ1-2; D unresolved. With 0 bases removed from V and 5 bases from J, the gap between germline ends came to 19 bases. The CDR3 covers 17 residues. Per the germline V gene, CDR1 is ENHRY and CDR2 is SYGVKD. The CDR3 DNA sequence: TGTGCCATCAGTGAGTCGTTCGGGAAAGGCGTTAGTTATGGCTACACCTTC. This sequence encodes CAISESFGKGVSYGYTF.

The V gene is TRBV29-1, the J gene TRBJ2-7; 14 bases are shared with TRBD2. Unmatched junction bases numbered 13, after V lost 5 bases and J lost 4 bases. Germline-derived CDR1 and CDR2 are SQVTM and ANQGSEA. There are 17 residues in the CDR3. The CDR3 nucleotides are TGCAGCGTTCAGGGACTAGCGGGAGTTTCAAACAGATACGAGCAGTACTTC. Protein: CSVQGLAGVSNRYEQYF.

V is TRBV10-3 and J is TRBJ2-5, with TRBD1 matching 7 bases. This CDR3 has 15 amino acids. Germline-derived CDR1 and CDR2 are ENHRY and SYGVKD. V shed 2 bases and J 1 base; nucleotides not matched to a gene: 4. CDR3 bases: TGTGCCATCAGTGAGAGGGACAGAAGCCAAGAGACCCAGTACTTC. Its translation: CAISERDRSQETQYF.

This clone has only a few counts. The chain couples TRBV28 to TRBJ1-1; D call uncertain. The germline V gene encodes CDR1 MDHEN and CDR2 SYDVKM. CDR3 length: 13 residues. Trimming pared 8 bases from V and 0 bases from J, leaving 10 bases between. For the CDR3, the DNA is TGTGCCAGCGGCGGTATGTTGAACACTGAAGCTTTCTTT. Protein sequence: CASGGMLNTEAFF.

V usage is TRBV28 and J usage is TRBJ1-6; D ambiguous. The CDR3 extends over 13 amino acids. The germline V and J ends were trimmed by 1 base and 18 bases, with 16 bases remaining between them. CDR1 and CDR2 from the germline V gene are MDHEN and SYDVKM. The CDR3 nucleotides read TGTGCCAGCAGTTTATTCCAGGACCGCTTGTCCCACTTT. Protein sequence: CASSLFQDRLSHF. The entire variable domain, with the rest obtained from reference TRBV28 and TRBJ1-6, is as follows: DVKVTQSSRYLVKRTGEKVFLECVQDMDHENMFWYRQDPGLGLRLIYFSYDVKMKEKGDIPEGYSVSREKKERFSLILESASTNQTSMYLCASSLFQDRLSHFGNGTRLTVT.

The CDR3 spells CASRRLAGGLEQYF. The CDR3 nucleotides are TGTGCCAGCAGGAGGTTAGCGGGGGGGCTGGAGCAGTACTTC. The chain joins TRBV2 to TRBJ2-7, with 11 bases identical to TRBD2. The V gene's germline CDR1 is SNHLY and CDR2 FYNNEI. There are 14 residues in the CDR3. With V trimmed by 6 bases and J by 7 bases, 8 bases remained unmatched.

The chain joins TRBV2 to TRBJ1-3; TRBD1 matches at 7 bases. Germline V gives CDR1 SNHLY, CDR2 FYNNEI. The CDR3 contains 14 residues. The J segment lost 2 bases and the V segment lost 3 bases, leaving 1 base of the junction unmatched. For the CDR3, the DNA is TGTGCCAGCAGTGATGGACAGGCTGGAAACACCATATATTTT. Encoded protein: CASSDGQAGNTIYF.

This clone is a singleton in its sample. The chain couples TRBV5-1 to TRBJ2-5, with D unclear. V was shortened by 3 bases and J by 5 bases, with 14 bases between the two germline ends. The CDR3 is 14 residues long. CDR1 is SGHRS, CDR2 YFSETQ, per germline. This CDR3 reads CASSSGSSRETQYF. CDR3 in DNA: TGCGCCAGCAGCTCCGGATCGAGCAGGGAGACCCAGTACTTC.

This rearrangement joins TRBV4-3 to TRBJ2-5, with unresolved D. V was cut by 1 base and J by 4 bases, with 10 bases left in between. The length of the CDR3 is 14 residues. Germline loops: CDR1 LGHNA, CDR2 YSLEER. The CDR3 region is CASSQAYNRETQYF. The CDR3 coding sequence is TGCGCCAGCAGCCAAGCCTACAATCGAGAGACCCAGTACTTC.

V is TRBV9 and J is TRBJ2-5; D is unclear. CDR3 length: 14 amino acids. V was shortened by 0 bases and J by 2 bases, with 8 bases between the two germline ends. Germline V gene data show CDR1 as SGDLS and CDR2 as YYNGEE. In DNA form, the CDR3 reads TGTGCCAGCAGCGTAGCTGGGTCGCAAGAGACCCAGTACTTC. It codes for CASSVAGSQETQYF.

The CDR3 DNA reads as TGTGCCTGGAACCCTGGGGCCAACGTCCTGACTTTC. Translating it yields CAWNPGANVLTF. The rearrangement uses TRBV30 and TRBJ2-6, with unresolved D. The CDR3 consists of 12 residues. The V end was cut by 4 bases, the J end by 2 bases, with 3 bases between. Germline V gene data show CDR1 as GTSNPN and CDR2 as SVGIG (reference sequence).

The gene calls are TRBV23-1 and TRBJ2-3; TRBD2 matches at 12 bases. TRBV23-1 is known as an ORF, though its function is uncertain. Unmatched junction bases numbered 3, after V lost 0 bases and J lost 11 bases. The CDR3 loop spans 14 amino acids. CDR3 region: CASSQSRLAGVQYF. CDR3 nucleotide sequence: TGCGCCAGCAGTCAATCGCGACTAGCGGGGGTGCAGTATTTT.

V and J are TRBV10-3 and TRBJ1-4, with 7 bases lining up with TRBD1. There are 15 residues in the CDR3. The J segment lost 7 bases and the V segment lost 4 bases, leaving 9 bases of the junction unmatched. Per germline, CDR1 ENHRY and CDR2 SYGVKD. The CDR3: CAISVAGRGSEKLFF. CDR3 bases: TGTGCCATCAGTGTAGCGGGCAGGGGGAGTGAAAAACTGTTTTTT.

The CDR3 loop is CASSDDSGTQYF. CDR3 in DNA: TGTGCCAGCAGTGACGACAGTGGTACGCAGTATTTT. The chain is built from TRBV2 and TRBJ2-3, with TRBD1 as a possible D gene (5 bases). The CDR3 extends over 12 amino acids. Trimming took 3 bases from V and 8 from J, leaving 9 bases between them. The V gene's germline CDR1 is SNHLY and CDR2 FYNNEI.

J is TRBJ1-1 and V is TRBV18; a possible D gene is TRBD1 (5 bases). Germline V CDR1 and CDR2: KGHSH, LQKENI. The V and J ends lost 3 bases and 4 bases respectively, with 12 bases between them. The CDR3 has 14 residues. The CDR3 reads CASSPGGFGTEAFF. CDR3 sequence (DNA): TGTGCCAGCTCACCGGGGGGTTTCGGCACTGAAGCTTTCTTT.

The rearrangement uses TRBV4-1 and TRBJ1-5; 8 bases agree with TRBD1. The germline V gene encodes CDR1 MGHRA and CDR2 YSYEKL. The V segment lost 4 bases and the J segment 2 bases; nucleotides outside the gene matches: 7. There are 16 residues in the CDR3. In DNA, the CDR3 is TGCGCCAGCAGCCCCCCTCCGGGACAGGGCAATCAGCCCCAGCATTTT. It specifies CASSPPPGQGNQPQHF.

The CDR3 reads CASRAQLAKNIQYF. In DNA form, the CDR3 reads TGTGCCAGCAGGGCACAGCTAGCCAAAAACATTCAGTACTTC. The chain links TRBV7-3 to TRBJ2-4; D call uncertain. CDR1 and CDR2 (germline): SGHTA, FQGTGA. CDR3 size: 14 residues. The V and J ends lost 6 bases and 0 bases respectively, with 9 bases between them.

This chain connects TRBV6-4 to TRBJ2-5; 8 nucleotides match TRBD1. The CDR3 contains 14 residues. The germline V gene encodes CDR1 MRHNA and CDR2 SNTAGT. Losses at the gene ends were 6 bases for V and 4 bases for J; bases not matched to a gene: 7. The CDR3 sequence: CASSPGTGGETQYF. The DNA of the CDR3 is TGTGCCAGCAGCCCAGGAACAGGGGGAGAGACCCAGTACTTC.

The J gene is TRBJ2-5, the V gene TRBV10-3, with 10 bases lining up with TRBD1. J lost 3 bases, V lost 3 bases, and 7 bases had no gene match. The CDR3 spans 16 residues. The germline CDR1 and CDR2 sequences are ENHRY and SYGVKD. The CDR3 coding sequence is TGTGCCATCAGTGATCAGGACAGGGGGAGTAAAGAGACCCAGTACTTC. Protein sequence: CAISDQDRGSKETQYF.

This clone showed up just a few times. This chain uses TRBV6-1 with TRBJ1-3, with a possible D match to TRBD1 (5 bases). The germline gives CDR1 MNHNS, CDR2 SASEGT. The CDR3 contains 16 residues. The V end lost 2 bases, the J end lost 3 bases, and 14 bases lay between the germline ends. As DNA, the CDR3 is TGTGCCAGCAGTGAACCAGGGCATGTGAATGGAAACACCATATATTTT. Amino acid sequence: CASSEPGHVNGNTIYF.

The sample holds one count of this clone. J is TRBJ2-5 and V is TRBV5-1; 9 bases match TRBD2. This CDR3 has 15 amino acids. Germline V CDR1 and CDR2: SGHRS, YFSETQ. V lost 4 bases and J lost 5; bases outside the gene matches: 9. CDR3 amino acids: CASSPQAGGKETQYF. As DNA, the CDR3 is TGCGCCAGCAGCCCCCAGGCGGGAGGGAAGGAGACCCAGTACTTC.

This sequence joins TRBV28 and TRBJ2-7, with 9 positions matching TRBD1. The CDR3 covers 15 residues. The germline CDR1 and CDR2 sequences are MDHEN and SYDVKM. V was clipped by 5 bases and J by 3 bases; unmatched bases: 8. CDR3 nucleotides: TGTGCCAGCAGTCAGACAGGGGGAAGGGGCTACGAGCAGTACTTC. Protein product: CASSQTGGRGYEQYF.

In its sample, this clone was seen a few times. This chain links TRBV7-2 with TRBJ2-3; D is possibly TRBD1 (5 bases). Trimming removed 4 bases from V and 0 bases from J, with 14 bases in between. CDR1 is SGHTA, CDR2 FQGNSA, per germline. This CDR3 contains 16 residues. CDR3 sequence (DNA): TGTGCCAGCAGCTCCCGACAGATATCTAGCACAGATACGCAGTATTTT. Protein: CASSSRQISSTDTQYF.

In this sample, this clone turned up once. This rearrangement joins TRBV5-1 to TRBJ1-2; D unresolved. This CDR3 comprises 14 residues. V was trimmed by 4 bases and J by 4 bases, leaving 14 bases between them. Per the germline V gene, CDR1 is SGHRS and CDR2 is YFSETQ. CDR3 DNA: TGCGCCAGCAGCCTCGGAACGATGTCCTATGGCTACACCTTC. It translates to CASSLGTMSYGYTF. Complete variable domain (other parts from reference TRBV5-1 and TRBJ1-2): KAGVTQTPRYLIKTRGQQVTLSCSPISGHRSVSWYQQTPGQGLQFLFEYFSETQRNKGNFPGRFSGRQFSNSRSEMNVSTLELGDSALYLCASSLGTMSYGYTFGSGTRLTVV.